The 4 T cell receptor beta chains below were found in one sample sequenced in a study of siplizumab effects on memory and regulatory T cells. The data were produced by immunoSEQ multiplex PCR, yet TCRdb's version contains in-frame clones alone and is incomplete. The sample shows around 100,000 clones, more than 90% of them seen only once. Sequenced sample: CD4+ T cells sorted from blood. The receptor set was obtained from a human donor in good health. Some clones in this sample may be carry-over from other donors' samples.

This chain's CDR3 is CASSPRTSGSLDEQFF. The CDR3 coding sequence is TGCGCCAGCAGCCCTAGGACTAGCGGGAGTTTGGATGAGCAGTTCTTC. V and J are TRBV5-1 and TRBJ2-1; 13 positions agree with TRBD2. This CDR3 has 16 amino acids. The germline CDR1 and CDR2 sequences are SGHRS and YFSETQ. With V trimmed by 4 bases and J by 8 bases, 9 bases remained unmatched.

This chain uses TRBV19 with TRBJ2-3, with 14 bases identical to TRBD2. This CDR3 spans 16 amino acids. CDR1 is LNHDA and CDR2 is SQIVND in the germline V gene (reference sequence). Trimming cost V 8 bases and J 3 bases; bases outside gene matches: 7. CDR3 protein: CASLPGTSGRTDTQYF. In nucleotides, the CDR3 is TGTGCCAGTCTCCCCGGGACTAGCGGGAGAACAGATACGCAGTATTTT.

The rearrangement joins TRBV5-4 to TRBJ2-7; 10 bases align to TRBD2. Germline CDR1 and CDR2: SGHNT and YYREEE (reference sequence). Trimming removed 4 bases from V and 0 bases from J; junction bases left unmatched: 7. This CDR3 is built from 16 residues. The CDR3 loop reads CASSIRTSGGSYEQYF. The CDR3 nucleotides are TGTGCCAGCAGCATTCGGACTAGCGGAGGCTCCTACGAGCAGTACTTC. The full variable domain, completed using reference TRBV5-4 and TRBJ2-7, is ETGVTQSPTHLIKTRGQQVTLRCSSQSGHNTVSWYQQALGQGPQFIFQYYREEENGRGNFPPRFSGLQFPNYSSELNVNALELDDSALYLCASSIRTSGGSYEQYFGPGTRLTVT.

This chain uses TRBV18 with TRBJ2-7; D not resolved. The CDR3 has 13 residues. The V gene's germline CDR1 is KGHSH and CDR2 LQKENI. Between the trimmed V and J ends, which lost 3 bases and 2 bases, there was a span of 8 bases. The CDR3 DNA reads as TGTGCCAGCTCACCTACTGCCACCTACGAGCAGTACTTC. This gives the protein CASSPTATYEQYF.